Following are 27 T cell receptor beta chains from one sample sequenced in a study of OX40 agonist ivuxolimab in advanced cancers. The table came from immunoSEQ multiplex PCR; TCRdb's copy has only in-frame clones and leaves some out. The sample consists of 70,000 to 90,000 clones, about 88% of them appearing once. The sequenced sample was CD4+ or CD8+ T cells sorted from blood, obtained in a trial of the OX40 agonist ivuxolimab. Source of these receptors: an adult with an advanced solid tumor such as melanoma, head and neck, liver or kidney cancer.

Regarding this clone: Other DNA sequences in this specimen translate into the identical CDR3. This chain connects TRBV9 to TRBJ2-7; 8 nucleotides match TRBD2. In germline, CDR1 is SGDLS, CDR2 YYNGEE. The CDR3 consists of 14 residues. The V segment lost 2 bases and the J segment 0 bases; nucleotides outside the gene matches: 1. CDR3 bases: TGTGCCAGCAGCGTCGGGGGGGACTCCTACGAGCAGTACTTC. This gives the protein CASSVGGDSYEQYF.

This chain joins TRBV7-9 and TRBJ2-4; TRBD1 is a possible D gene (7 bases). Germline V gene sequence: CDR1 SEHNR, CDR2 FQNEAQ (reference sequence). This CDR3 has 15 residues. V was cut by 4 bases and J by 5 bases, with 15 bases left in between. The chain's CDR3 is CASSWRGQGQNIQYF. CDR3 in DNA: TGTGCCAGCAGCTGGAGGGGGCAGGGGCAAAACATTCAGTACTTC.

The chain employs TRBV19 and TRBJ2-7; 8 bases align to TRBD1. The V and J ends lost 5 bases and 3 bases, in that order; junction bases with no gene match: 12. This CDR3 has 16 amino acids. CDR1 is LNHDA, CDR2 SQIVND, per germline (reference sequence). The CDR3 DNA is TGTGCCAGTAGTCAACCCGACAGGGGAAAAGGCTACGAGCAGTACTTC. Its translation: CASSQPDRGKGYEQYF.

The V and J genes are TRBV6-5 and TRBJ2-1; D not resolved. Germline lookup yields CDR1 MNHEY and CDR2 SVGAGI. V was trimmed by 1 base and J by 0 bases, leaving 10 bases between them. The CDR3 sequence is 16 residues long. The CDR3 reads CASSYLPLSSYNEQFF. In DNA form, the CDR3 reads TGTGCCAGCAGTTACTTGCCCCTGAGCTCCTACAATGAGCAGTTCTTC.

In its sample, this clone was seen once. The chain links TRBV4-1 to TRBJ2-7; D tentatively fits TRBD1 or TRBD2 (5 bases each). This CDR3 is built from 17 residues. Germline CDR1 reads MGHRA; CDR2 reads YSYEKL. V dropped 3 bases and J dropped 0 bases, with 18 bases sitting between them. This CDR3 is CASSQTLTRGPSYEQYF. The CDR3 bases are TGCGCCAGCAGCCAGACCCTGACGAGGGGTCCCTCCTACGAGCAGTACTTC.

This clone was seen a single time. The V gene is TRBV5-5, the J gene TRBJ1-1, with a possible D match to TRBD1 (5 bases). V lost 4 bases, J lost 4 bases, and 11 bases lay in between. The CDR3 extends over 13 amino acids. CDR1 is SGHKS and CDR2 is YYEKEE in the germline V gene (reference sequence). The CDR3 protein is CASSVGVGTEAFF. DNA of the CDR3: TGTGCCAGCAGCGTAGGGGTGGGCACTGAAGCTTTCTTT.

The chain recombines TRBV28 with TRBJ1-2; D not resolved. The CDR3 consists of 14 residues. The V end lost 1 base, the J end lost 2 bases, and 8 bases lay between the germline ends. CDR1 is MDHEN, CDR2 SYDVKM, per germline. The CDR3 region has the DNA TGTGCCAGCAGTTTATCCCACCCAAACTATGGCTACACCTTC. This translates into CASSLSHPNYGYTF.

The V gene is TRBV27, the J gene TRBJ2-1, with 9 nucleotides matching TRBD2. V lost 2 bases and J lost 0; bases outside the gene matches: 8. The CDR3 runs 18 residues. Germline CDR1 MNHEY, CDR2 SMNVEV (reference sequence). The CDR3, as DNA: TGTGCCAGCAGTTTACTTGGCGGGGGGGCCAGCTCCTACAATGAGCAGTTCTTC. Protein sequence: CASSLLGGGASSYNEQFF.

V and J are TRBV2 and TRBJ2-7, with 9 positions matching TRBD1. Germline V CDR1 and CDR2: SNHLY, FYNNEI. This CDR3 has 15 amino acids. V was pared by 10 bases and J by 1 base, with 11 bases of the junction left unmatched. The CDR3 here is CAMTQGAQSSYEQYF. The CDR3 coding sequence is TGTGCCATGACACAGGGGGCGCAAAGTTCCTACGAGCAGTACTTC. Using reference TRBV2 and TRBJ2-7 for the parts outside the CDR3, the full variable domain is EPEVTQTPSHQVTQMGQEVILRCVPISNHLYFYWYRQILGQKVEFLVSFYNNEISEKSEIFDDQFSVERPDGSNFTLKIRSTKLEDSAMYFCAMTQGAQSSYEQYFGPGTRLTVT.

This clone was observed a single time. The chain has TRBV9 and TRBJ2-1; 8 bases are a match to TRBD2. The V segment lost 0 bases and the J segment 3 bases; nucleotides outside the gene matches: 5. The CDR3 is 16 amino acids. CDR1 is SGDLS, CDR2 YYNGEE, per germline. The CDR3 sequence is CASSVAGGGNYNEQFF. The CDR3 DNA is TGTGCCAGCAGCGTAGCGGGCGGGGGGAACTACAATGAGCAGTTCTTC.

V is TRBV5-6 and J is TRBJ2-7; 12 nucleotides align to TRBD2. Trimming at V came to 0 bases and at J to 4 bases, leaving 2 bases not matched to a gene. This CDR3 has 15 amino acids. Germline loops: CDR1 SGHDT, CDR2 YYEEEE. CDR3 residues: CASSLGLAGAYEQYF. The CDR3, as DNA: TGTGCCAGCAGCTTGGGACTAGCGGGAGCGTACGAGCAGTACTTC.

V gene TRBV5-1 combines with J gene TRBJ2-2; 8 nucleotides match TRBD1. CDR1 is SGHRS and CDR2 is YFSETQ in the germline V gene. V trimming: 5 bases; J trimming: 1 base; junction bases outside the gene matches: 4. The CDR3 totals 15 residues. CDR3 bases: TGCGCCAGCAGTCCCGGGACAGGGAACACCGGGGAGCTGTTTTTT. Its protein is CASSPGTGNTGELFF.

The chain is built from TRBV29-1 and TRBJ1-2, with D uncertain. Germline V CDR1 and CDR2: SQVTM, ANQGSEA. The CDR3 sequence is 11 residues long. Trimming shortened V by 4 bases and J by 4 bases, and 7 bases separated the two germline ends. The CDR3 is CSVAESYGYTF. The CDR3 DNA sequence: TGCAGCGTTGCGGAGTCCTATGGCTACACCTTC.

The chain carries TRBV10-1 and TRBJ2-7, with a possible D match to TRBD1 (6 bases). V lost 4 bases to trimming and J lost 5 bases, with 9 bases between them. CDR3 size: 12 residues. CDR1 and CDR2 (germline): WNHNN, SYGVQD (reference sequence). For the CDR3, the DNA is TGCGCCAGCAGTGGCAGGGGTCACGAGCAGTACTTC. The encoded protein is CASSGRGHEQYF.

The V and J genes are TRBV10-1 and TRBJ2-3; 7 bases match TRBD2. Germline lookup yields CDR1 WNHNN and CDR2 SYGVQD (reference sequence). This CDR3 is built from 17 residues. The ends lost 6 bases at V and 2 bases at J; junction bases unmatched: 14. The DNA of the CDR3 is TGCGCCAGCAGCAAATTATGGGAGGGAATAGCCACAGATACGCAGTATTTT. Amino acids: CASSKLWEGIATDTQYF.

The CDR3 region has the DNA TGTGCCAGTAGTTTTTGGTCCCTGGGGACTGAAGCTTTCTTT. It translates to CASSFWSLGTEAFF. The chain carries TRBV19 and TRBJ1-1; D call uncertain. The CDR3 covers 14 residues. The germline V gene encodes CDR1 LNHDA and CDR2 SQIVND (reference sequence). V shed 5 bases and J shed 5 bases, with 15 bases lying between them. The variable domain in full, with the rest retrieved from reference TRBV19 and TRBJ1-1, is DGGITQSPKYLFRKEGQNVTLSCEQNLNHDAMYWYRQDPGQGLRLIYYSQIVNDFQKGDIAEGYSVSREKKESFPLTVTSAQKNPTAFYLCASSFWSLGTEAFFGQGTRLTVV.

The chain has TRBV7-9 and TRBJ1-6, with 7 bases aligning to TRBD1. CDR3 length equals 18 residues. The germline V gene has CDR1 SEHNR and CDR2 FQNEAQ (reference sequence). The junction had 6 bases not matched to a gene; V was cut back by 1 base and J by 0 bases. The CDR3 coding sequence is TGTGCCAGCAGCTTAGGTGCAGGGGGGAGCTCCTATAATTCACCCCTCCACTTT. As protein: CASSLGAGGSSYNSPLHF.

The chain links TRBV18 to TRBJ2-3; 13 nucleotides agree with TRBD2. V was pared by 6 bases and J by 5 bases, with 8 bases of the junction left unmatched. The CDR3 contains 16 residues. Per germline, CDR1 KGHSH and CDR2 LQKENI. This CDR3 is CASSWTSGGPGDTQYF. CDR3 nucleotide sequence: TGTGCCAGCTCGTGGACTAGCGGGGGCCCGGGAGATACGCAGTATTTT.

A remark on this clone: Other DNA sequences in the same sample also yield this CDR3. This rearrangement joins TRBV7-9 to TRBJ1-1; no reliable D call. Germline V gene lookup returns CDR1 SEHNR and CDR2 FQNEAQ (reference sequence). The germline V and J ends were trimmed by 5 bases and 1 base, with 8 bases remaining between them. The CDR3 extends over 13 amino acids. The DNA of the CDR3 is TGTGCCAGCAGCCTACAAGGGAACACTGAAGCTTTCTTT. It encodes CASSLQGNTEAFF.

As DNA, the CDR3 is TGCACCAGCAGCCAAGACTTCTTATACAATGAGCAGTTCTTC. Translation: CTSSQDFLYNEQFF. The rearrangement joins TRBV1 to TRBJ2-1; TRBD2, the table's D call, lacks a check against the DNA. TRBV1 is labeled a pseudogene. The CDR3 length is 14 residues.

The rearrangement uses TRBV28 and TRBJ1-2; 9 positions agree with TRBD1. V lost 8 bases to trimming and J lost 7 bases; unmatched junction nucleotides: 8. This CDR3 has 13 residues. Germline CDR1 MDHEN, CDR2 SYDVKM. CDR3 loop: CASGYGTGLGYTF. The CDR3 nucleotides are TGTGCCAGCGGGTACGGGACAGGGCTTGGCTACACCTTC.

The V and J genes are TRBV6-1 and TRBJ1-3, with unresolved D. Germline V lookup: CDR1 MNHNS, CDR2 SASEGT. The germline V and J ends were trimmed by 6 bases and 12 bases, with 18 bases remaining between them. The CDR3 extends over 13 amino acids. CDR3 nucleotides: TGTGCCAGCAGCCGAGGGATTGCACGTAGCATATATTTT. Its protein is CASSRGIARSIYF.

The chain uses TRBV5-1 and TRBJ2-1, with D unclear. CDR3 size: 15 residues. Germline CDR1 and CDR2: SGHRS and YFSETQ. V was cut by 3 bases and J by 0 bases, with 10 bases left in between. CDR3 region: CASSWALNSYNEQFF. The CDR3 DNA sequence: TGCGCCAGCAGCTGGGCCCTGAACTCCTACAATGAGCAGTTCTTC.

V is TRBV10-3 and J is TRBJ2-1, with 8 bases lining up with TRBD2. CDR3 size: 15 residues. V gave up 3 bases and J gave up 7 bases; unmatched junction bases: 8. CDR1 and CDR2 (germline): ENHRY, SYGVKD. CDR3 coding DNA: TGTGCCATCAGTGATTCGGGGGGGGCCAATAATGAGCAGTTCTTC. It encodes CAISDSGGANNEQFF.

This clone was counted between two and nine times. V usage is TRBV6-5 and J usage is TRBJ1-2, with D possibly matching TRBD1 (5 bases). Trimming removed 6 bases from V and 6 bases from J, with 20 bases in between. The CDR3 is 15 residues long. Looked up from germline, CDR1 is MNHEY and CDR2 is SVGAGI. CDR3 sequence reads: CASSYATPGGDGYTF. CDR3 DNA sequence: TGTGCCAGCAGCTACGCTACGCCCGGGGGGGATGGCTACACCTTC.

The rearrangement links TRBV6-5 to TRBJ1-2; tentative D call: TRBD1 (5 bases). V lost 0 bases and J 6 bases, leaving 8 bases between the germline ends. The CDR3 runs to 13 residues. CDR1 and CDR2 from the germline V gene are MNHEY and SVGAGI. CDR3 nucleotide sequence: TGTGCCAGCAGTTACTCAGGGGTTAATGGCTACACCTTC. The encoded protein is CASSYSGVNGYTF.

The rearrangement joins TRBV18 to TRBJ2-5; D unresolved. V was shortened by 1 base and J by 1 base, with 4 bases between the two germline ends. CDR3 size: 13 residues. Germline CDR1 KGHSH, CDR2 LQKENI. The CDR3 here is CASSPQFQETQYF. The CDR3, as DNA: TGTGCCAGCTCACCACAATTCCAAGAGACCCAGTACTTC.